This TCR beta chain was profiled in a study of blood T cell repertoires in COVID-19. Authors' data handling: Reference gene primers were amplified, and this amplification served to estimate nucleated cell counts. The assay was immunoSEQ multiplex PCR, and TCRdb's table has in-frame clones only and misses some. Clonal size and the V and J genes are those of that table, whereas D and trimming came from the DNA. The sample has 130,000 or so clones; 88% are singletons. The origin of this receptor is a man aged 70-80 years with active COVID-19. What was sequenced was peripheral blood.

This CDR3 reads CANRFGGSGSEQYF. CDR3 nucleotide sequence: TGTGCCAACAGGTTTGGCGGGAGTGGGAGCGAGCAGTACTTC. The rearrangement uses TRBV7-2 and TRBJ2-7, with 7 bases that match TRBD2. Germline loops: CDR1 SGHTA, CDR2 FQGNSA. After removal of 10 bases from V and 6 bases from J, the junction contained 15 bases not matched to a gene. The CDR3 extends over 14 amino acids.